This T cell receptor (beta chain) was captured in a study of T-cell memory formation after mild COVID-19. Study-wide context: Among the donors, TCR clusters were largely specific to each donor. General study results and limits: The CD4+ clones that contracted clustered mainly within CM and EM, and the CD8+ clones concentrated in EMRA.

This clonotype was counted a few times. No antigen is known for it. In germline, CDR1 is SNHLY, CDR2 FYNNEI. V shed 4 bases, J shed 5 bases, and the junction held 8 bases outside the gene matches. This CDR3 is 15 amino acids long. TCRdb fed the 5' RACE reads into MiXCR, producing one record per CDR3 protein. The repertoire holds a few hundred thousand distinct CDR3 sequences, with about 23% as singletons. The sample consisted of PBMCs or a T cell subset sorted from them (not recorded which). The TCR originated in an adult woman who had mild COVID-19 (a few samples of this study predate the infection). Cell type and time point are not known. The chain carries TRBV2 and TRBJ2-5, with 9 nucleotides matching TRBD2. The CDR3 spells CASSGLAGGPETQYF. DNA of the CDR3: TGTGCCAGCAGTGGTTTGGCGGGAGGGCCCGAGACCCAGTACTTC.